The 25 T cell receptor beta chains given below trace back to one sample, sequenced in a study of response to subunit inactivated influenza vaccine. Each CDR3 protein is one row after TCRdb ran MiXCR on the RT-PCR reads. This table has about half a million distinct CDR3 sequences, 10% to 11% appearing once. The sequences come from PBMCs from blood, collected about 40 days after vaccination. The receptor set was obtained from a man in his fifties or sixties who received an inactivated influenza vaccine.

The chain combines TRBV28 with TRBJ2-1; maybe TRBD1 (5 bases). The V gene's germline CDR1 is MDHEN and CDR2 SYDVKM. The CDR3 consists of 17 residues. Between the trimmed V and J ends, which lost 3 bases and 0 bases, there was a span of 15 bases. DNA of the CDR3: TGTGCCAGCAGTTTGTTTGGGCAGGGCCCCTCCTACAATGAGCAGTTCTTC. This encodes CASSLFGQGPSYNEQFF.

This clonotype was detected only a few times. This chain joins TRBV3-1 and TRBJ2-7, with no clear D. V shed 0 bases and J shed 0 bases, with 6 bases lying between them. Germline lookup yields CDR1 LGHDT and CDR2 YNNKEL (reference sequence). This CDR3 spans 14 amino acids. This CDR3 reads CASSQDYLSYEQYF. The CDR3 nucleotides are TGTGCCAGCAGCCAAGATTACCTCTCCTACGAGCAGTACTTC.

This clonotype was seen a few times. CDR3 sequence reads: CASSWAGGRTSDTQYF. Written as DNA, the CDR3 is TGTGCCAGCAGCTGGGCCGGGGGACGGACATCGGATACGCAGTATTTT. The chain combines TRBV11-2 with TRBJ2-3; D possibly corresponds to TRBD2 (6 bases). Looked up from germline, CDR1 is SGHAT and CDR2 is FQNNGV. The V end was cut by 4 bases, the J end by 6 bases, with 20 bases between. The CDR3 is 16 residues long.

This clonotype was detected only a few times. V and J are TRBV29-1 and TRBJ2-3; 8 positions agree with TRBD1. CDR3 size: 15 residues. V lost 4 bases, J lost 3 bases, and 9 bases stayed unmatched. Germline CDR1 reads SQVTM; CDR2 reads ANQGSEA. CDR3 amino acids: CSVARQGRSTDTQYF. CDR3 bases: TGCAGCGTTGCGCGACAGGGGCGTTCAACAGATACGCAGTATTTT.

The CDR3 nucleotides read TGTGCCAGCAGCCAGGGGGACATAGCCTACGAGCAGTACTTC. It encodes CASSQGDIAYEQYF. The V gene is TRBV14, the J gene TRBJ2-7; perhaps TRBD1 as D (6 bases). The germline V gene has CDR1 SGHDN and CDR2 FVKESK. The CDR3 covers 14 residues. The ends were cut back, 3 bases at V and 2 bases at J, with 11 bases in the middle.

V gene TRBV4-3 combines with J gene TRBJ2-3, with a possible D match to TRBD2 (6 bases). Trimming stripped 0 bases from V and 8 bases from J, with 15 bases between. Germline CDR1 reads LGHNA; CDR2 reads YSLEER. The CDR3 length is 15 residues. Here the CDR3 reads CASSQEASAPFTQYF. The CDR3 DNA reads TGCGCCAGCAGCCAAGAGGCTAGCGCGCCCTTTACGCAGTATTTT.

V is TRBV6-2 or TRBV6-3 and J is TRBJ2-1, with 7 bases fitting TRBD2. The CDR3 runs to 14 residues. Trimming cost V 2 bases and J 9 bases; bases outside gene matches: 7. The germline V gene has CDR1 MNHEY and CDR2 SVGEGT. The CDR3, as DNA: TGTGCCAGCAGTTACGGCGGGAGCTTTGGTGAGCAGTTCTTC. It yields the protein CASSYGGSFGEQFF.

This clonotype turned up a few times. The rearrangement links TRBV12-3 or TRBV12-4 to TRBJ2-2; tentative D call: TRBD1 (6 bases). Deletions cut 7 bases from V and 9 bases from J, with 12 bases between. The CDR3 length is 12 residues. The CDR3 DNA follows: TGTGCCAGCACCGAAGGGGGACGGGAGCTGTTTTTT. It translates to CASTEGGRELFF.

This clonotype was counted between two and nine times. The V gene is TRBV12-3 or TRBV12-4, the J gene TRBJ1-6, with 7 positions matching TRBD1. V dropped 6 bases and J dropped 11; count of bases not matched to a gene: 4. The CDR3 is 12 amino acids. CDR3 nucleotide sequence: TGTGCCAGCAGCCAACAGGGGACACCCCTCCACTTT. Amino acid sequence: CASSQQGTPLHF.

This chain uses TRBV20-1 with TRBJ1-1, with D maybe TRBD1 (5 bases). This CDR3 has 13 residues. V lost 3 bases, J lost 4 bases, and 12 bases lay in between. CDR1 and CDR2 from the germline V gene are DFQATT and SNEGSKA (reference sequence). Here the CDR3 DNA reads TGCAGTGCTAGTTCGGGGCTTGTCACTGAAGCTTTCTTT. It is translated as CSASSGLVTEAFF.

Ten or more counts support this clonotype. The V call is TRBV25-1, the J call TRBJ2-5; D may correspond to TRBD1 or TRBD2 (6 bases each). V lost 1 base and J 3 bases, leaving 15 bases between the germline ends. The CDR3 is 16 amino acids. Per germline, CDR1 MGHDK and CDR2 SYGVNS. CDR3 DNA: TGTGCCAGCAGTGAATTCCTCGGGGGCGAGAAAGAGACCCAGTACTTC. Residues: CASSEFLGGEKETQYF.

The rearrangement uses TRBV11-2 and TRBJ2-3, with 11 bases that match TRBD2. V gave up 5 bases and J gave up 6 bases; unmatched junction bases: 13. This CDR3 spans 17 amino acids. CDR1 and CDR2 (germline): SGHAT, FQNNGV. The CDR3 region has the DNA TGTGCCAGCAGCCTTAGGGGTCTAGCGGGGGGATCGGATACGCAGTATTTT. Encoded protein: CASSLRGLAGGSDTQYF.

The chain uses TRBV7-6 and TRBJ2-1; TRBD1 agrees at 8 bases. CDR3 length: 14 amino acids. CDR1 is SGHVS and CDR2 is FNYEAQ in the germline V gene. The junction had 9 bases not matched to a gene; V was cut back by 5 bases and J by 9 bases. CDR3 amino acids: CASSGQGVFGEQFF. Written as DNA, the CDR3 is TGTGCCAGCAGCGGACAGGGTGTTTTTGGTGAGCAGTTCTTC.

This clonotype has a count of ten or more. A read error may produce the germline difference seen at one junction end. V is TRBV5-1 and J is TRBJ2-1, with D perhaps TRBD2 (6 bases). Germline-derived CDR1 and CDR2 are SGHRS and YFSETQ. This CDR3 region has 12 residues. CDR3 residues: CASSLDRGEQFF. CDR3 nucleotide sequence: TGTGCCAGCAGCTTAGATCGGGGGGAGCAGTTCTTC. Complete variable domain (other parts from reference TRBV5-1 and TRBJ2-1): KAGVTQTPRYLIKTRGQQVTLSCSPISGHRSVSWYQQTPGQGLQFLFEYFSETQRNKGNFPGRFSGRQFSNSRSEMNVSTLELGDSALYLCASSLDRGEQFFGPGTRLTVL.

This clonotype has only a few counts. V and J are TRBV7-2 and TRBJ2-5; 8 bases map to TRBD2. Germline V gene data show CDR1 as SGHTA and CDR2 as FQGNSA. Germline trimming cut 5 bases from V and 3 bases from J; bases unmatched to any gene: 8. The CDR3 consists of 15 residues. CDR3 DNA: TGTGCCAGCAGCCGAACTAGCGGTGTTAAAGAGACCCAGTACTTC. Its protein is CASSRTSGVKETQYF.

This chain connects TRBV6-1 to TRBJ1-2; 7 bases map to TRBD1. CDR1 is MNHNS and CDR2 is SASEGT in the germline V gene. This CDR3 is 13 amino acids long. After removal of 4 bases from V and 8 bases from J, the junction contained 7 bases not matched to a gene. CDR3 in DNA: TGTGCCAGCAGTGCCAGGACAGGAGGCGGCTACACCTTC. Residues: CASSARTGGGYTF.

In its sample, this clonotype was seen many times. The chain has TRBV29-1 and TRBJ2-1; 13 nucleotides line up with TRBD2. This CDR3 comprises 16 residues. The germline CDR1 and CDR2 sequences are SQVTM and ANQGSEA. The J segment lost 1 base and the V segment lost 6 bases, leaving 6 bases of the junction unmatched. The CDR3: CSVRTSGRSSYNEQFF. The CDR3 DNA sequence: TGCAGCGTACGGACTAGCGGGAGATCTTCCTACAATGAGCAGTTCTTC.

Only a few counts were recorded for this clonotype. This chain joins TRBV9 and TRBJ2-1, with 7 bases identical to TRBD2. CDR1 and CDR2 (germline): SGDLS, YYNGEE. There are 16 residues in the CDR3. The V segment lost 3 bases and the J segment 0 bases; nucleotides outside the gene matches: 6. CDR3 amino acids: CASSGQAGNSYNEQFF. Here the CDR3 DNA reads TGTGCCAGCAGCGGGCAAGCGGGAAACTCCTACAATGAGCAGTTCTTC.

This clonotype appeared a few times. The rearrangement uses TRBV5-1 and TRBJ1-2; TRBD1 aligns across 9 bases. J gave up 0 bases and V 4 bases, and 10 bases lay outside the gene matches. CDR1 is SGHRS, CDR2 YFSETQ, per germline. This CDR3 contains 17 residues. Here the CDR3 DNA reads TGCGCCAGCAGCCCCGAGGGACAGGGAGGACCTAACTATGGCTACACCTTC. Protein product: CASSPEGQGGPNYGYTF.

The rearrangement joins TRBV7-2 to TRBJ2-2; D gene ambiguous. Trimming shortened V by 6 bases and J by 7 bases, and 15 bases separated the two germline ends. Per the germline V gene, CDR1 is SGHTA and CDR2 is FQGNSA. This CDR3 has 14 amino acids. DNA of the CDR3: TGTGCCAGCAGTTCAAGACGGAGCTACGGGGAGCTGTTTTTT. Its protein product is CASSSRRSYGELFF.

This clonotype was found a few times. The rearrangement uses TRBV6-5 and TRBJ1-4, with a tentative D call TRBD1 (5 bases). V lost 2 bases, J lost 4 bases, and 11 bases lay in between. The CDR3 loop spans 15 amino acids. CDR1 MNHEY and CDR2 SVGAGI come from the germline V gene. The CDR3 DNA is TGTGCCAGCAGTTACGGTTGGGGGGGTAATGAAAAACTGTTTTTT. Encoded protein: CASSYGWGGNEKLFF.

In its sample, this clonotype was seen many times. This chain connects TRBV7-3 to TRBJ2-3; no firm D call. This CDR3 comprises 13 residues. Trimming pared 5 bases from V and 2 bases from J, leaving 8 bases between. Germline-derived CDR1 and CDR2 are SGHTA and FQGTGA. The CDR3 here is CASSGVLTDTQYF. In DNA, the CDR3 is TGTGCCAGCAGCGGGGTTCTCACAGATACGCAGTATTTT.

This clonotype was detected a few times. The chain joins TRBV7-3 to TRBJ2-1; 9 positions agree with TRBD1. CDR3 size: 15 residues. J gave up 6 bases and V 4 bases, and 7 bases lay outside the gene matches. Germline CDR1 and CDR2: SGHTA and FQGTGA. The CDR3 DNA follows: TGTGCCAGCAGCTCCACAGGGGGCTTGGGCAATGAGCAGTTCTTC. This translates into CASSSTGGLGNEQFF.

This clonotype was found many times. J is TRBJ2-7 and V is TRBV20-1, with D uncertain. CDR3 size: 12 residues. Trimming shortened V by 6 bases and J by 3 bases, and 12 bases separated the two germline ends. Germline V gene data show CDR1 as DFQATT and CDR2 as SNEGSKA (reference sequence). DNA for the CDR3: TGCAGTGCCCGCCCTAACAGCTACGAGCAGTACTTC. Its protein is CSARPNSYEQYF.

The rearrangement uses TRBV4-1 and TRBJ1-5; no clear D gene. CDR3 length: 16 residues. Germline CDR1 reads MGHRA; CDR2 reads YSYEKL. V lost 8 bases to trimming and J lost 0 bases, with 17 bases between them. The CDR3 spells CASRPQALDSNQPQHF. The CDR3 DNA is TGCGCCAGCCGCCCCCAGGCTCTCGATAGCAATCAGCCCCAGCATTTT.